The clone carrying this TCR beta chain occurred a few times. The antigen remains undetermined. Per the germline V gene, CDR1 is KGHDR and CDR2 is SFDVKD. The CDR3 spans 15 residues. Trimming removed 3 bases from V and 8 bases from J; junction bases left unmatched: 6. The data were obtained in a study of response to subunit inactivated influenza vaccine. Findings and limits, study-wide: A suggestion made by the authors is that each seasonal influenza vaccination recruits few new T cells.

TCRdb independently ran MiXCR on the RT-PCR reads; one entry per CDR3 protein. The sample contains 550,000 to 600,000 distinct CDR3 sequences, over 9.5% of which appear only once. The chain combines TRBV24-1 with TRBJ2-1, with TRBD2 matching 10 bases. The source was PBMCs from blood, collected on the day of vaccination. The receptor's source is a man aged 50-60 years who received an inactivated influenza vaccine. The CDR3 reads CATSDLAGDGDEQFF. The CDR3 DNA follows: TGTGCCACCAGTGATCTAGCGGGAGATGGTGATGAGCAGTTCTTC.